This passage covers 7 T cell receptor beta chains from one sample sequenced in a study of early T cells in non-severe SARS-CoV-2 infection (dated by TCRdb to the early 2020s). Library generation was performed with 5' RACE. Reads for this sample came from a NextSeq 500. TCRdb handled the public reads itself, with Q25 trimming in fastp and clone calling in MiXCR, and kept productive beta chains. Each entry is one CDR3 protein sequence, shown with its most common DNA and genes. This sample gives more than 95,000 distinct CDR3 sequences in total; roughly 9.6% of them show up just once. Just over 4.5% of the sample lies in the top ten. The sample consisted of whole blood, taken at baseline. The receptors here all came from an adult who was a healthcare worker with PCR-confirmed SARS-CoV-2 infection or an uninfected control (not recorded which).

This clonotype was seen a handful of times. The J gene is TRBJ2-3, the V gene TRBV24-1; perhaps TRBD1 as D (6 bases). This CDR3 has 13 amino acids. The V end lost 7 bases, the J end lost 4 bases, and 11 bases lay between the germline ends. Germline CDR1 is KGHDR and CDR2 is SFDVKD. CDR3: CATRNRVADTQYF. The CDR3 DNA is TGTGCCACCAGAAACAGGGTTGCAGATACGCAGTATTTT.

The V gene is TRBV27, the J gene TRBJ2-7; weak D call: TRBD1 (5 bases). The germline CDR1 and CDR2 sequences are MNHEY and SMNVEV (reference sequence). The CDR3 extends over 12 amino acids. V was pared by 8 bases and J by 2 bases, with 10 bases between. CDR3 protein: CASGLGAYEQYF. The CDR3 nucleotides read TGTGCCAGCGGTCTAGGGGCCTACGAGCAGTACTTC.

This clonotype was found a few times. The rearrangement links TRBV7-9 to TRBJ2-3; a weak D match, TRBD1 (5 bases). The V gene lost 8 bases and the J gene lost 7 bases, with 10 bases spanning the gap. CDR1 is SEHNR and CDR2 is FQNEAQ in the germline V gene (reference sequence). This CDR3 is built from 11 residues. The CDR3 protein is CASGAVNTQYF. The DNA of the CDR3 is TGTGCCAGCGGGGCTGTGAATACGCAGTATTTT.

Only a few counts were recorded for this clonotype. The chain recombines TRBV12-3 or TRBV12-4 with TRBJ1-1; no firm D call. This CDR3 spans 15 amino acids. Deletions cut 3 bases from V and 1 base from J, with 12 bases between. CDR3 nucleotides: TGTGCCAGCAGTTTTCTCCCTGAGGGGAACACTGAAGCTTTCTTT. Protein sequence: CASSFLPEGNTEAFF.

This clonotype was seen ten or more times. This rearrangement joins TRBV14 to TRBJ2-7, with 9 nucleotides matching TRBD1. Trimming cost V 3 bases and J 0 bases; bases outside gene matches: 0. CDR1 SGHDN and CDR2 FVKESK come from the germline V gene. The CDR3 extends over 14 amino acids. The CDR3 DNA sequence: TGTGCCAGCAGCCAGACAGGGGGCTCCTACGAGCAGTACTTC. Its translation is CASSQTGGSYEQYF.

This clonotype has only a few counts. This sequence joins TRBV5-6 and TRBJ1-2, with 7 bases aligning to TRBD1. This CDR3 is 14 amino acids long. CDR1 and CDR2 (germline): SGHDT, YYEEEE. Unmatched junction bases numbered 2, after V lost 0 bases and J lost 3 bases. CDR3 loop: CASSLDRGHYGYTF. In DNA, the CDR3 is TGTGCCAGCAGCTTGGACAGGGGCCACTATGGCTACACCTTC.

This clonotype was detected a few times. This rearrangement joins TRBV3-1 to TRBJ2-6; D unresolved. The ends were cut back, 4 bases at V and 2 bases at J, with 18 bases in the middle. Germline assignment: CDR1 LGHDT and CDR2 YNNKEL (reference sequence). This CDR3 is built from 18 residues. CDR3 nucleotide sequence: TGTGCCAGCAGCCCTTACGGACGGTCGTTAGCTGGGGCCAACGTCCTGACTTTC. The encoded protein is CASSPYGRSLAGANVLTF.